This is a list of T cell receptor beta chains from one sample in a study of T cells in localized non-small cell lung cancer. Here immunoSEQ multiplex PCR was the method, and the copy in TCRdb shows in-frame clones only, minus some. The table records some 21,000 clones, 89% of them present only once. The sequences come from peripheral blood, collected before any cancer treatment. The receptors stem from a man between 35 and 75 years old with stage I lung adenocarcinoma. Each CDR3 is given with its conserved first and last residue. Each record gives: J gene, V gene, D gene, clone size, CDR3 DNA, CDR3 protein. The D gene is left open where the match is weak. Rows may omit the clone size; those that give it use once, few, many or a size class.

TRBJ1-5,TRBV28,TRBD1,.,TGTGCCAGCAGTATGAGACAGGGGGGTCTTGATCAGCCCCAGCATTTT,CASSMRQGGLDQPQHF
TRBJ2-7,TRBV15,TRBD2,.,TGTGCCACCAGCAGAGATCCCCACCAGGGACTAGCGAACTACGAGCAGTACTTC,CATSRDPHQGLANYEQYF
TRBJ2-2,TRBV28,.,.,TGTGCCAGCTGGGGATTCACCGGGGAGCTGTTTTTT,CASWGFTGELFF
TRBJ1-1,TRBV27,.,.,TGTGCCAGCAGGACCATCTCCATGAACACTGAAGCTTTCTTT,CASRTISMNTEAFF
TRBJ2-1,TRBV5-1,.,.,TGCGCCAGCAGCTCCGGACTAATCAATGAGCAGTTCTTC,CASSSGLINEQFF
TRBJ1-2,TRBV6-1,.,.,TGTGCCAGCAGTGAAAGGGCCCTACCCCCATTCTATGGCTACACCTTC,CASSERALPPFYGYTF
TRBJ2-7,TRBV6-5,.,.,TGTGCCAGCAGTTACTCGAGGGGGTCCGAGCAGTACTTC,CASSYSRGSEQYF
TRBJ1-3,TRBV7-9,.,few,TGTGCCAGCAGCTTAGCCCGTAACTCTGGAAACACCATATATTTT,CASSLARNSGNTIYF
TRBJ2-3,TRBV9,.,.,TGTGCCAGCAGCCCTCCGGCGAGCCCAGATACGCAGTATTTT,CASSPPASPDTQYF
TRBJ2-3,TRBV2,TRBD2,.,TGTGCCAGCAGCACTAGCGGCCTAGGCGCAGATACGCAGTATTTT,CASSTSGLGADTQYF
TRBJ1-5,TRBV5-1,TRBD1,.,TGCGCCAGCAGCTTGGACGGCAGGGGGGTGGATCAGCCCCAGCATTTT,CASSLDGRGVDQPQHF
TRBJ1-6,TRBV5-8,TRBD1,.,TGTGCCAGCAGTACGACAGGGGGCTTGTTACCCCTCCACTTT,CASSTTGGLLPLHF
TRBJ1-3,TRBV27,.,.,TGTGCCAGCAGTTCACAGGCGGGGCCGACCATAGGCACCATATATTTT,CASSSQAGPTIGTIYF
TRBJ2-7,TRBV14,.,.,TGTGCCAGCAGCCAAGACAGGGTCGAGCAGTACTTC,CASSQDRVEQYF
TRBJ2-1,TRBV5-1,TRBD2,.,TGCGCCAGCAGCCCGACTAGCGGGGGGGATAATGAGCAGTTCTTC,CASSPTSGGDNEQFF
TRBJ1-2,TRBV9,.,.,TGTGCCAGCAGTCAGACTCGGGAGTGGTCGATGGTAGCCGGCTACACCTTC,CASSQTREWSMVAGYTF
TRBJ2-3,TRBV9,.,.,TGTGCCAGCAGCGCCGGTAGCGTCCCAGATACGCAGTATTTT,CASSAGSVPDTQYF
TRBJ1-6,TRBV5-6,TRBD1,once,TGTGCCAGCAGCTATGACAGGGCCCTCTCACCCCTCCACTTT,CASSYDRALSPLHF
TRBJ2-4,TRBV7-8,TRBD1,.,TGTGCCAGCAGCCCGATTCAGGGGGAGTCGAGAAACATTCAGTACTTC,CASSPIQGESRNIQYF
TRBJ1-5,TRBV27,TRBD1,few,TGTGCCAGCAGTTTACAGGGGGCTGGACAGCCCCAGCATTTT,CASSLQGAGQPQHF
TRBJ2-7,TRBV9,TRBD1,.,TGTGCCAGCAGCGTAGGTCTTCGGGACAGGTCCTACGAGCAGTACTTC,CASSVGLRDRSYEQYF
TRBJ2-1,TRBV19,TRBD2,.,TGTGCCAGTAGTATAGATACTAGCGGGACGGTTGAGCAGTTCTTC,CASSIDTSGTVEQFF
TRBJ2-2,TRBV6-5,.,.,TGTGCCGGCAGCAATGAGCAGGAGTTGGCCGGGGAGCTGTTTTTT,CAGSNEQELAGELFF
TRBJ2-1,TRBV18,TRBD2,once,TGTGCCAGCTCACCACTGGGGAGGGTCTACAATGAGCAGTTCTTC,CASSPLGRVYNEQFF
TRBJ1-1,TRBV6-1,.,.,TGTGCCAGCAGTGCAGCTCTAGGAGCTGAAGCTTTCTTT,CASSAALGAEAFF
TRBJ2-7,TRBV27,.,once,TGTGCCAGCAGGGATTCAGGGGCGGCCTACGAGCAGTACTTC,CASRDSGAAYEQYF
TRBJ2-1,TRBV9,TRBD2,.,TGTGCCAGCAGCGTAGAGAGTAGCGGGAGTGATGAGCAGTTCTTC,CASSVESSGSDEQFF
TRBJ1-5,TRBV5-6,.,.,TGTGCCAGCAGCCGTTACGGAGCGTCGACCAATCAGCCCCAGCATTTT,CASSRYGASTNQPQHF
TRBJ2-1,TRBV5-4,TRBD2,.,TGTGCCAGCAGCCGTCCCGTTGGGGGGGGAAGGAATGAGCAGTTCTTC,CASSRPVGGGRNEQFF
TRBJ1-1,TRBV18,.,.,TGTGCCAGCTCACCTGCAGTAATGAACACTGAAGCTTTCTTT,CASSPAVMNTEAFF
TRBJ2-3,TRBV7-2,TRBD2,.,TGTGCCAGCAGCTTAGTACCGCTAGCGGGAGATACGCAGTATTTT,CASSLVPLAGDTQYF
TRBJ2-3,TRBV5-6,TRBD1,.,TGTGCCAGCAGCCTTGGACAGGGGCCCCTGGATACGCAGTATTTT,CASSLGQGPLDTQYF
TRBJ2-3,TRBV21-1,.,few,TGTGCCAGCAGCAAAGTCCGTCAGGAATACACAGATACGCAGTATTTT,CASSKVRQEYTDTQYF
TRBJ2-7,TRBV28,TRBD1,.,TGTGCCAGCAGGAGGTCCGGACAGGGCTACCAGGGCTACGAGCAGTACTTC,CASRRSGQGYQGYEQYF
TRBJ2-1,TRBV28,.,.,TGTGCCAGCAGTTTGTTGGGGAATGAGCAGTTCTTC,CASSLLGNEQFF
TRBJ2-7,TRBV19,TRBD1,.,TGTGCCAGTAGTGAGGACAGGGGGCGCCTATACGAGCAGTACTTC,CASSEDRGRLYEQYF